The source of this T cell receptor beta chain is a study of blood T cells in healthy people across ages. Per the germline V gene, CDR1 is MNHEY and CDR2 is SMNVEV (reference sequence). There are 16 residues in the CDR3. The V end lost 0 bases, the J end lost 0 bases, and 9 bases lay between the germline ends. General study points: Naive T cell percentage showed a strong correlation with the diversity of TCR beta. Older age went with lower TCR beta diversity per million T cells, in a roughly linear way. It was held that diversity estimates obtained from one million T cells represented underestimates.

This clonotype was found a few times. Its target is unknown. Primers used in a second PCR of about 7 to 12 cycles were a sample-barcoded 5' primer and a J-beta primer mix. Through a template-switch adaptor with 12 random nucleotides, each cDNA molecule received a tag. TCRdb used MiXCR to reprocess the 5' RACE reads, holding one entry per CDR3 protein. The sample yields under 1 million distinct CDR3 sequences, around two fifths seen once. The chain employs TRBV27 and TRBJ2-1; D is possibly TRBD2 (5 bases). The clonotype comes from a man in his 60s in good health. The specimen was blood. The CDR3 reads CASSLSAASSYNEQFF. The CDR3 bases are TGTGCCAGCAGTTTATCAGCGGCGAGCTCCTACAATGAGCAGTTCTTC.